This paragraph reports one T cell receptor beta chain. Its antigen is not known. This entry is derived from a study of shared clonotypes between healthy human individuals. Study information: A couple of female and three male donors aged 18 to 49 were enrolled.

Whole-study results and caveats: Clonotypes which were not shared had lower generation probabilities than clonotypes that all four donors shared.

Naive CD8 cells were CD45RO-negative, positively selected for CCR7, excluding terminally differentiated effector memory CD45RA+ cells. Trimming removed 2 bases from V and 1 base from J, with 13 bases in between. The CDR3 is 16 amino acids. Germline V lookup: CDR1 MNHEY, CDR2 SMNVEV (reference sequence). Sequencing used immunoSEQ multiplex PCR; TCRdb keeps in-frame clones, though not all of them. The table lists around 1.9 million clones, about 93% of them singletons, with about 1.5% in the top ten. The sequence derives from a man younger than 30 in good health. Some clones in this sample may be carry-over from other donors' samples. The genes are TRBV27 and TRBJ2-3; D remains unclear. Sequenced material: naive CD8+ T cells from PBMCs. CDR3 nucleotide sequence: TGTGCCAGCAGTTTAAAGATCCCATCGGGCACAGATACGCAGTATTTT. Amino acid sequence: CASSLKIPSGTDTQYF.